The rows below give T cell receptor beta chains drawn from one sample of a study of blood T cell repertoires in COVID-19. Produced via immunoSEQ multiplex PCR; TCRdb's table is partial and in-frame only. The profile shows under 200,000 clones, around nine tenths of them singletons. Input material: peripheral blood. These receptors were obtained from a man between 45 and 60 years old with acute or convalescent COVID-19. CDR3s include the opening cysteine and the closing phenylalanine or tryptophan. The order of the fields is CDR3 protein, CDR3 DNA, D gene, V gene, J gene, clone size. D genes are given only for firm matches. Clone size is stated in some rows and not others, as once, few, many or a class when expanded.

cdr3_aa: CASSLLENTEAFF; cdr3_nt: TGTGCCAGCAGTTTGTTAGAGAACACTGAAGCTTTCTTT; d_call: NA; v_call: TRBV12-3/TRBV12-4; j_call: TRBJ1-1; clone_size: NA
cdr3_aa: CASQPRTGMNTEAFF; cdr3_nt: TGTGCCAGTCAGCCCCGGACAGGGATGAACACTGAAGCTTTCTTT; d_call: TRBD1; v_call: TRBV19; j_call: TRBJ1-1; clone_size: NA
cdr3_aa: CASSLERKETQYF; cdr3_nt: TGTGCCAGCAGCTTAGAGCGAAAAGAGACCCAGTACTTC; d_call: NA; v_call: TRBV11-2; j_call: TRBJ2-5; clone_size: NA
cdr3_aa: CASSTPLPGSGNTIYF; cdr3_nt: TGTGCCAGCAGTACGCCGCTTCCAGGGTCTGGAAACACCATATATTTT; d_call: NA; v_call: TRBV7-9; j_call: TRBJ1-3; clone_size: once
cdr3_aa: CASSQNDGDGLESYEQYF; cdr3_nt: TGTGCCAGCAGCCAAAACGACGGTGACGGACTAGAATCCTACGAGCAGTACTTC; d_call: TRBD2; v_call: TRBV7-9; j_call: TRBJ2-7; clone_size: NA
cdr3_aa: CASTSPGGSVGYTF; cdr3_nt: TGTGCCAGTACCTCTCCCGGGGGATCGGTCGGCTACACCTTC; d_call: NA; v_call: TRBV19; j_call: TRBJ1-2; clone_size: once
cdr3_aa: CASSRGPGTSGKNIQYF; cdr3_nt: TGTGCCAGCTCACGGGGCCCGGGGACTAGCGGAAAAAACATTCAGTACTTC; d_call: TRBD2; v_call: TRBV18; j_call: TRBJ2-4; clone_size: NA
cdr3_aa: CASRLGLVGEQFF; cdr3_nt: TGTGCCAGCAGATTGGGGCTAGTTGGTGAGCAGTTCTTC; d_call: NA; v_call: TRBV7-2; j_call: TRBJ2-1; clone_size: NA
cdr3_aa: CSVSGTHEKLFF; cdr3_nt: TGCAGCGTATCCGGGACACATGAAAAACTGTTTTTT; d_call: NA; v_call: TRBV29-1; j_call: TRBJ1-4; clone_size: NA
cdr3_aa: CASSKDRGYEKLFF; cdr3_nt: TGTGCCAGCAGCAAGGACAGGGGATATGAAAAACTGTTTTTT; d_call: TRBD1; v_call: TRBV7-2; j_call: TRBJ1-4; clone_size: NA
cdr3_aa: CASSPGGHGYTF; cdr3_nt: TGTGCCAGCAGCCCGGGGGGGCATGGCTACACCTTC; d_call: NA; v_call: TRBV7-9; j_call: TRBJ1-2; clone_size: once
cdr3_aa: CASSQDLRRANEQFF; cdr3_nt: TGTGCCAGCAGCCAAGATCTGCGCAGGGCTAATGAGCAGTTCTTC; d_call: NA; v_call: TRBV3-1/TRBV3-2; j_call: TRBJ2-1; clone_size: NA
cdr3_aa: CASSLGGDQETQYF; cdr3_nt: TGCGCCAGCAGCTTGGGGGGGGATCAAGAGACCCAGTACTTC; d_call: NA; v_call: TRBV5-1; j_call: TRBJ2-5; clone_size: NA
cdr3_aa: CASSYTGNTDTQYF; cdr3_nt: TGCGCCAGCAGCTATACAGGGAACACAGATACGCAGTATTTT; d_call: NA; v_call: TRBV5-1; j_call: TRBJ2-3; clone_size: NA
cdr3_aa: CATSDSTGTWAGANVLTF; cdr3_nt: TGTGCCACCAGTGATTCGACCGGGACTTGGGCCGGGGCCAACGTCCTGACTTTC; d_call: NA; v_call: TRBV24-1; j_call: TRBJ2-6; clone_size: NA
cdr3_aa: CASSSQAGTGELFF; cdr3_nt: TGTGCCAGCTCGTCCCAGGCCGGTACCGGGGAGCTGTTTTTT; d_call: NA; v_call: TRBV11-2; j_call: TRBJ2-2; clone_size: NA
cdr3_aa: CASSPQGIDNEQFF; cdr3_nt: TGTGCCAGCAGTCCGCAGGGTATTGACAATGAGCAGTTCTTC; d_call: NA; v_call: TRBV28; j_call: TRBJ2-1; clone_size: NA
cdr3_aa: CASSLASGHSDTQYF; cdr3_nt: TGTGCCAGCAGCTTAGCTAGCGGACACTCAGATACGCAGTATTTT; d_call: NA; v_call: TRBV7-2; j_call: TRBJ2-3; clone_size: NA
cdr3_aa: CASRSGASYEQYF; cdr3_nt: TGTGCCAGCAGGTCTGGAGCGTCCTACGAGCAGTACTTC; d_call: NA; v_call: TRBV5-6; j_call: TRBJ2-7; clone_size: NA
cdr3_aa: CASAGQPVYEQYF; cdr3_nt: TGTGCCAGCGCGGGACAGCCTGTCTACGAGCAGTACTTC; d_call: NA; v_call: TRBV6-5; j_call: TRBJ2-7; clone_size: NA
cdr3_aa: CASSINRERAGELFF; cdr3_nt: TGTGCCAGTAGTATAAACCGGGAGCGGGCCGGGGAGCTGTTTTTT; d_call: NA; v_call: TRBV19; j_call: TRBJ2-2; clone_size: NA
cdr3_aa: CASSQSVDGYTF; cdr3_nt: TGTGCCAGTAGTCAAAGCGTGGATGGCTACACCTTC; d_call: NA; v_call: TRBV19; j_call: TRBJ1-2; clone_size: NA